This T cell receptor (beta chain) was recorded in a study of graft-versus-host responses after intestinal transplantation (dated by TCRdb to about 2021). With respect to the entire study: The transplants that recipients received were multivisceral, liver-intestinal, or isolated intestinal. All recipients received anti-thymocyte globulin induction followed by maintenance tacrolimus and steroids for about three years. Graft-versus-host and host-versus-graft alloreactive T cell clones were tracked in the graft, circulation and bone marrow after intestinal transplantation using bulk TCR-beta CDR3 sequencing. To identify alloreactive clones, pre-transplant mixed lymphocyte reaction products were sequenced and then compared with unstimulated pre-transplant donor and recipient T cells. Of the roughly 26 intestinal transplant recipients enrolled in the cohort, one of whom was a retransplant, a few patients without pretransplant specimens were excluded. A peak of at least 4% donor T cells among recipient peripheral blood mononuclear cells was the definition used for donor T cell macrochimerism. Instead of going to the commercial service, samples from a few later patients were sequenced in-house on an Illumina MiSeq and processed with MiXCR. Study-level results and caveats: GvH clones were detected in recipient bone marrow, and some of these GvH clones were observed earlier in ileal mucosa or blood, consistent with an intestinal mucosal origin. Early after transplant, peak levels of circulating GvH clones were associated with declines in HvG clones. In the allografts of patients with donor T cell macrochimerism, GvH to HvG T cell clonal ratios were high. The relatively low number and heterogeneity of intestinal transplant patients limited the conclusions.

A word on this clone: The target of this receptor is not known. No qualities accompany the bases; no much larger clone lies one base away.

The sample's time point label is to be understood as: cells obtained before transplantation from donor or recipient. CD3+CD4+ and CD3+CD8+ populations were FACS-sorted from unstimulated pre-transplant donor and recipient cells taken from spleen or lymph nodes. Libraries were built with the immunoSEQ multiplex PCR assay. For most patients, genomic DNA was isolated with the Qiagen DNeasy Blood and Tissue Kit and shipped frozen to Adaptive Biotechnologies for TCR sequencing. Adaptive Biotechnologies carried out high-throughput TCR-beta CDR3 sequencing of genomic DNA for most patients. The study's processing was this. TCR sequencing data for approximately 17 patients were retrieved from Adaptive's ImmunoSEQ software; a few other patients were processed with MiXCR and VDJtools. CD4 versus CD8 sorting errors were corrected by removing sequences found in both subsets at a frequency ratio below 5:1. CDR3 nucleotide sequences shared by donor and recipient were removed because the origin of these sequences could not be assigned. To be classed as alloreactive, a clone needed at least 2-fold expansion over unstimulated cells and a minimum CFSE-low frequency of 0.002% (template counts) or 0.001% (read counts). Mappable clones were those detected in sequenced pre-transplant spleen, lymph node, or MLR CFSE-low populations of the donor or recipient. Cumulative frequency of alloreactive clones was calculated as a percentage of all sequences weighted by copy number. Sourced from immuneACCESS, this table was stored by TCRdb with only in-frame sequences that have V and J called. A share of the clones is absent; for the studies checked, an unresolved V gene accounts for under half, and the remainder has no known explanation. D and trimming come from the DNA, and the V and J calls and clone size come from that table. Across this sample there are about 100,000 clones, with roughly 84% seen only once. Together, the top ten hold around 0.86% of the sample.

Inclusive of the bounding cysteine and phenylalanine, the CDR3 is 15 residues long. Kept here is only the CDR3 DNA, which spans 45 bases and is read in frame from base 1. CDR1 and CDR2, looked up from the germline V gene, are MNHNS and SASEGT. The V end gives up 11 bases and the J end 0 bases, leaving 8 bases in the junction not matched to a gene. The clonotype originates from a human donor who was the organ donor for an intestinal transplant. The specimen comprised unstimulated CD4+ T cells sorted from spleen or lymph node cells, sampled before transplant. The chain couples TRBV6-1 to TRBJ1-5, with 9 bases aligning to TRBD1. Here the CDR3 is given as CAVQPGQGSNQPQHF. The DNA is TGTGCCGTACAACCGGGACAGGGTAGCAATCAGCCCCAGCATTTT.